These 10 T cell receptor beta chains came from one sample sequenced in a study of blood T cell repertoires in COVID-19. TCRdb's copy holds only in-frame clones and misses some; the assay was immunoSEQ multiplex PCR. The repertoire holds approximately 200,000 clones, with roughly 82% as singletons. Material: PBMCs or T cells enriched from blood (not recorded which). Source of these receptors: a man between 40 and 49 years old who had recovered from COVID-19.

This clone occurred a few times. The rearrangement links TRBV30 to TRBJ1-1; 10 nucleotides match TRBD1. This CDR3 comprises 16 residues. The germline CDR1 and CDR2 sequences are GTSNPN and SVGIG (reference sequence). J gave up 7 bases and V 0 bases, and 11 bases lay outside the gene matches. For the CDR3, the DNA is TGTGCCTGGAGTGTTTCCTGGGACAGGGGACAGAGTGAAGCTTTCTTT. This gives the protein CAWSVSWDRGQSEAFF.

V usage is TRBV21-1 and J usage is TRBJ2-2; TRBD2 is the table's D call and was not checked against the DNA. TRBV21-1 corresponds to a pseudogene. The CDR3 consists of 16 residues. DNA for the CDR3: TGTGCCAGCAGCAAAGAGATGACGGGATCCACCGGGGAGCTGTTTTTT. Amino acid sequence: CASSKEMTGSTGELFF.

V is TRBV6-5 and J is TRBJ1-3; 9 bases match TRBD1. Looked up from germline, CDR1 is MNHEY and CDR2 is SVGAGI. This CDR3 has 15 amino acids. V shed 5 bases and J 1 base; nucleotides not matched to a gene: 3. DNA of the CDR3: TGTGCCAGCAGTCTACAGGGGGCGTCTGGAAACACCATATATTTT. Residues: CASSLQGASGNTIYF.

This clone was seen a few times. CDR3 protein: CASSLQGNQPQHF. For the CDR3, the DNA is TGTGCCAGCAGCCTACAGGGGAATCAGCCCCAGCATTTT. The chain combines TRBV11-2 with TRBJ1-5, with 7 bases aligning to TRBD1. From germline, CDR1 is SGHAT and CDR2 FQNNGV. CDR3 length: 13 amino acids. The junction had 2 bases not matched to a gene; V was cut back by 5 bases and J by 4 bases.

The sample holds one count of this clone. This chain connects TRBV5-1 to TRBJ1-2; 10 bases match TRBD1. CDR3 size: 15 residues. V was pared by 0 bases and J by 2 bases, with 1 base of the junction left unmatched. CDR1 is SGHRS and CDR2 is YFSETQ in the germline V gene. The CDR3, as DNA: TGCGCCAGCAGCTTGGCGGGACAGGGGAACTATGGCTACACCTTC. This sequence encodes CASSLAGQGNYGYTF.

This clone was counted only a few times. The J gene is TRBJ2-2, the V gene TRBV27; the match to TRBD2 covers 9 bases. Germline V lookup: CDR1 MNHEY, CDR2 SMNVEV (reference sequence). The length of the CDR3 is 15 residues. Trimming at V came to 6 bases and at J to 5 bases, leaving 7 bases not matched to a gene. The CDR3: CASSLAGKSTGELFF. CDR3 nucleotides: TGTGCCAGCAGCCTAGCGGGAAAGAGTACCGGGGAGCTGTTTTTT.

The chain joins TRBV28 to TRBJ1-4; TRBD1 is a possible D gene (6 bases). Between the trimmed V and J ends, which lost 6 bases and 8 bases, there was a span of 22 bases. The CDR3 is made up of 16 amino acids. Germline values: CDR1 MDHEN, CDR2 SYDVKM. CDR3 DNA sequence: TGTGCCAGCAGCCCCTCGCTTGGGGGCGTGAGAGAAAAACTGTTTTTT. Amino acids: CASSPSLGGVREKLFF.

This chain links TRBV2 with TRBJ1-2, with 7 bases identical to TRBD1. The germline V gene has CDR1 SNHLY and CDR2 FYNNEI. There are 14 residues in the CDR3. V shed 8 bases and J 4 bases; nucleotides not matched to a gene: 10. The CDR3 DNA reads as TGTGCCAGCCAAGCTCCGGGACAGTTCTATGGCTACACCTTC. Encoded protein: CASQAPGQFYGYTF.

In its sample, this clone was seen once. The chain combines TRBV4-1 with TRBJ2-7; D is perhaps TRBD1 (6 bases). Trimming took 5 bases from V and 6 from J, leaving 11 bases between them. Germline values: CDR1 MGHRA, CDR2 YSYEKL. The CDR3 is 12 residues long. The CDR3 here is CASSSRGTEQYF. For the CDR3, the DNA is TGCGCCAGCAGCTCCAGGGGTACCGAGCAGTACTTC.

The chain couples TRBV19 to TRBJ1-5; TRBD1 matches at 7 bases. Germline CDR1 reads LNHDA; CDR2 reads SQIVND (reference sequence). CDR3 length equals 15 residues. V gave up 8 bases and J gave up 0 bases; unmatched junction bases: 7. The CDR3 loop is CASGGQTISNQPQHF. DNA for the CDR3: TGTGCCAGTGGGGGACAGACGATTAGCAATCAGCCCCAGCATTTT.